What follows are 16 T cell receptor beta chains derived from one specimen sequenced in a study of blood T cell repertoires in COVID-19. Sequencing used immunoSEQ multiplex PCR; TCRdb keeps in-frame clones, though not all of them. This table has around 700,000 clones, approximately 90% appearing once. The sequenced sample consisted of peripheral blood. The origin of the receptors is a woman aged 18-29 years with acute or convalescent COVID-19.

This chain links TRBV19 with TRBJ1-2; D might be TRBD1 (5 bases). This CDR3 has 13 amino acids. V dropped 4 bases and J dropped 6 bases, with 12 bases sitting between them. Germline lookup yields CDR1 LNHDA and CDR2 SQIVND (reference sequence). This chain's CDR3 is CASSREGRDGYTF. In DNA, the CDR3 is TGTGCCAGTAGTAGGGAGGGACGGGATGGCTACACCTTC.

The chain links TRBV5-6 to TRBJ1-5, with D possibly TRBD1 on 5 matching bases. This CDR3 has 13 residues. Between the trimmed V and J ends, which lost 4 bases and 5 bases, there was a span of 10 bases. Germline V lookup: CDR1 SGHDT, CDR2 YYEEEE. The CDR3 DNA sequence: TGTGCCAGCAGCGCAGGGATTGATCAGCCCCAGCATTTT. Translation gives CASSAGIDQPQHF.

This clone was detected once. This rearrangement joins TRBV4-2 to TRBJ2-7; D might be TRBD2 (6 bases). V was clipped by 0 bases and J by 0 bases, with 9 bases between them. CDR1 is LGHNA and CDR2 is YNFKEQ in the germline V gene. This CDR3 is 15 amino acids long. Here the CDR3 DNA reads TGTGCCAGCAGCCAAGATATCGGGAGCTCCTACGAGCAGTACTTC. Residues: CASSQDIGSSYEQYF.

The chain recombines TRBV6-2 or TRBV6-3 with TRBJ2-1, with D perhaps matching TRBD2 (5 bases). Trimming took off 2 bases at V and 9 bases at J, with 11 bases between the two ends. CDR3 size: 13 residues. Germline V gene sequence: CDR1 MNHEY, CDR2 SVGEGT. This chain's CDR3 is CASSYPTTTEQFF. CDR3 coding DNA: TGTGCCAGCAGTTACCCGACTACAACTGAGCAGTTCTTC.

This clone was seen only a few times. The CDR3 region is CASSLQTGSNQPQHF. The CDR3 DNA is TGTGCCAGCAGCTTGCAGACAGGGAGCAATCAGCCCCAGCATTTT. The V gene is TRBV7-2, the J gene TRBJ1-5, with TRBD1 matching over 7 bases. The CDR3 contains 15 residues. CDR1 is SGHTA and CDR2 is FQGNSA in the germline V gene. With 3 bases clipped from V and 1 base from J, the junction kept 3 bases outside the gene matches.

This rearrangement joins TRBV10-3 to TRBJ2-3; TRBD2 might be the D (5 bases). This CDR3 comprises 13 residues. The V gene lost 2 bases and the J gene lost 4 bases, with 7 bases spanning the gap. The V gene's germline CDR1 is ENHRY and CDR2 SYGVKD. The CDR3 DNA follows: TGTGCCATCAGTGAGGAGGGTGCAGATACGCAGTATTTT. Translation: CAISEEGADTQYF.

Points on this clone: The junction differs from germline at one of its ends, possibly a read error. The rearrangement links TRBV10-3 to TRBJ1-4; 7 bases fit TRBD1. Germline values: CDR1 ENHRY, CDR2 SYGVKD. CDR3 length equals 16 residues. CDR3 bases: TGTGCCAGCAGTGGGGGGGACGGGACAGCTAATGAAAAACTGTTTTTT. Translation: CASSGGDGTANEKLFF.

This chain links TRBV12-2 with TRBJ1-1; the D call of TRBD1 is as the table states it, not checked on the DNA. TRBV12-2 is an annotated pseudogene. The CDR3 is made up of 14 amino acids. The CDR3 sequence is CASRLRQENTEAFF. The CDR3 nucleotides are TGTGCAAGTCGCTTACGACAAGAGAACACTGAAGCTTTCTTT.

This chain links TRBV5-4 with TRBJ1-1; D not resolved. V was trimmed by 2 bases and J by 5 bases, leaving 7 bases between them. The CDR3 contains 12 residues. The germline gives CDR1 SGHNT, CDR2 YYREEE (reference sequence). The CDR3 DNA reads TGTGCCAGCAGCTTAATCGGGACTGAAGCTTTCTTT. This translates into CASSLIGTEAFF.

The chain links TRBV29-1 to TRBJ1-1; no definite D call. The V gene lost 6 bases and the J gene lost 0 bases, with 14 bases spanning the gap. The CDR3 loop spans 14 amino acids. Looked up from germline, CDR1 is SQVTM and CDR2 is ANQGSEA. This CDR3 reads CSVHQVIMNTEAFF. CDR3 DNA sequence: TGCAGCGTGCACCAGGTGATTATGAACACTGAAGCTTTCTTT.

On this clone itself: An end of the junction does not agree with germline; a read error may underlie this. The gene calls are TRBV29-1 and TRBJ2-2, with D maybe TRBD1 (6 bases). The CDR3 has 14 amino acids. The germline gives CDR1 SQVTM, CDR2 ANQGSEA. CDR3: CSAEPGQNPGELFF. In DNA form, the CDR3 reads TGCAGCGCTGAACCGGGACAAAATCCCGGGGAGCTGTTTTTT.

This rearrangement joins TRBV7-2 to TRBJ2-7, with 7 bases identical to TRBD1. The ends lost 0 bases at V and 6 bases at J; junction bases unmatched: 5. Germline CDR1 reads SGHTA; CDR2 reads FQGNSA. The CDR3 is made up of 14 amino acids. The CDR3 DNA follows: TGTGCCAGCAGCTTAGCGACAGGGAGTACCGAGCAGTACTTC. It translates to CASSLATGSTEQYF.

This clone was counted a single time. This chain connects TRBV29-1 to TRBJ1-2, with D hard to call. V was clipped by 3 bases and J by 4 bases, with 9 bases between them. This CDR3 has 12 amino acids. Germline V gives CDR1 SQVTM, CDR2 ANQGSEA. The CDR3 DNA follows: TGCAGCGTTGACGAGGCTGGCTATGGCTACACCTTC. It encodes CSVDEAGYGYTF.

This clone was counted a single time. The CDR3 sequence is CASSLNPAGFYEQYF. The CDR3 nucleotides are TGTGCCAGCAGCTTAAATCCCGCAGGCTTCTACGAGCAGTACTTC. The V call is TRBV11-2, the J call TRBJ2-7; D gene uncertain. The CDR3 sequence is 15 residues long. V lost 2 bases and J 3 bases, leaving 14 bases between the germline ends. CDR1 is SGHAT, CDR2 FQNNGV, per germline. The whole variable domain, remainder taken from reference TRBV11-2 and TRBJ2-7, is EAGVAQSPRYKIIEKRQSVAFWCNPISGHATLYWYQQILGQGPKLLIQFQNNGVVDDSQLPKDRFSAERLKGVDSTLKIQPAKLEDSAVYLCASSLNPAGFYEQYFGPGTRLTVT.

The CDR3 protein is CASSLGGGGAPDTQYF. CDR3 sequence (DNA): TGTGCCAGCAGCTTAGGAGGCGGGGGGGCCCCAGATACGCAGTATTTT. V is TRBV7-3 and J is TRBJ2-3, with 9 nucleotides matching TRBD2. The germline gives CDR1 SGHTA, CDR2 FQGTGA. This CDR3 region has 16 residues. With 2 bases clipped from V and 4 bases from J, the junction kept 7 bases outside the gene matches.

The chain is built from TRBV7-9 and TRBJ1-1; D not certain. The CDR3 loop spans 14 amino acids. Germline V gene lookup returns CDR1 SEHNR and CDR2 FQNEAQ (reference sequence). V lost 1 base to trimming and J lost 1 base, with 7 bases between them. The DNA of the CDR3 is TGTGCCAGCAGCTTAGACAGCAAGAACACTGAAGCTTTCTTT. Translated, it gives CASSLDSKNTEAFF.